The clone carrying this TCR beta chain was seen more than once but under ten times. The CDR3 has 16 amino acids. The ends lost 4 bases at V and 0 bases at J; junction bases unmatched: 7. Germline V gene data show CDR1 as SGHNT and CDR2 as YYREEE (reference sequence). The PCR was carried out with 60 Vbeta primers and 13 Jbeta primers. Profiled with immunoSEQ multiplex PCR; TCRdb holds only in-frame clones, not every one. The repertoire holds around 150,000 clones, around 72% seen once, with over 1.2% in the top ten. These data come from a study of cytomegalovirus exposure and HLA in healthy donors. The V gene is TRBV5-4, the J gene TRBJ1-1, with TRBD1 matching over 9 bases. The receptor was isolated from a man aged 45-65 years in good health and CMV-seronegative. The material sequenced was PBMCs. CDR3 sequence (DNA): TGTGCCAGCAGCCAAGGGACAGGGTCCCTGAACACTGAAGCTTTCTTT. It encodes CASSQGTGSLNTEAFF.